The T cell receptor beta chain under discussion was sequenced for a study of cytomegalovirus exposure and HLA in healthy donors. Whole-study findings and limits: One later analysis, an examination of the roughly 110 validation repertoires, found that first-cohort TCR clusters tended to co-occur in them.

The donors belonged to the approximately 120-subject validation cohort, separate from the roughly 720-subject first cohort. With regard to this clone: What it binds is unknown.

Sequenced by immunoSEQ multiplex PCR; TCRdb stores in-frame clones only, minus some. The table records about 130,000 clones, roughly 87% of them present only once. The CDR3 has 16 amino acids. V lost 6 bases, J lost 3 bases, and 12 bases stayed unmatched. Looked up from germline, CDR1 is SEHNR and CDR2 is FQNEAQ (reference sequence). The chain links TRBV7-9 to TRBJ1-1; TRBD1 matches 8 bases. Sequenced sample: PBMCs. The source of this sequence is a woman in her late teens or twenties in good health and CMV-seropositive. The CDR3 loop reads CASRLRGTGDYTEAFF. CDR3 DNA: TGTGCCAGCAGATTAAGGGGGACAGGAGATTACACTGAAGCTTTCTTT. Full variable domain (outside the CDR3, taken from reference TRBV7-9 and TRBJ1-1): DTGVSQNPRHKITKRGQNVTFRCDPISEHNRLYWYRQTLGQGPEFLTYFQNEAQLEKSRLLSDRFSAERPKGSFSTLEIQRTEQGDSAMYLCASRLRGTGDYTEAFFGQGTRLTVV.